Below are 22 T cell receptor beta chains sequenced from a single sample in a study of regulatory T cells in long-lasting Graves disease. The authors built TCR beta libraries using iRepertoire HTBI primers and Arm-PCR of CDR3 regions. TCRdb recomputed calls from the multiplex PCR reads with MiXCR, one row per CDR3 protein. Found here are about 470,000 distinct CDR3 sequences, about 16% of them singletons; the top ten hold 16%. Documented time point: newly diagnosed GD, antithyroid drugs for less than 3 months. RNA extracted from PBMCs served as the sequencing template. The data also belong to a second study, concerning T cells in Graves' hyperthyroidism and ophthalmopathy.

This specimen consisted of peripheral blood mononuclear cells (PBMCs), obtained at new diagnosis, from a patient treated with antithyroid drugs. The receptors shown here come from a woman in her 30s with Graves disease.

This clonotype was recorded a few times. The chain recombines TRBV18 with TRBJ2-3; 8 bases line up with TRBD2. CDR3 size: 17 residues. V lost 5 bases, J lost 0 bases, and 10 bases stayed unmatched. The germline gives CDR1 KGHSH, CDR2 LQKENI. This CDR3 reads CASSSAPGLGSTDTQYF. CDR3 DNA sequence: TGTGCCAGCTCATCGGCCCCGGGACTAGGTAGCACAGATACGCAGTATTTT.

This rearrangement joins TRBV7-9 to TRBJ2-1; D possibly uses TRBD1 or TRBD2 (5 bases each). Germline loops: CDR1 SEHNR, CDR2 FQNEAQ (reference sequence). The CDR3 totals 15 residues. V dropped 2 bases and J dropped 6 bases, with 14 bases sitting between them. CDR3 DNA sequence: TGTGCCAGCAGCTTATGGGGGTCCGTGGGCAATGAGCAGTTCTTC. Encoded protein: CASSLWGSVGNEQFF.

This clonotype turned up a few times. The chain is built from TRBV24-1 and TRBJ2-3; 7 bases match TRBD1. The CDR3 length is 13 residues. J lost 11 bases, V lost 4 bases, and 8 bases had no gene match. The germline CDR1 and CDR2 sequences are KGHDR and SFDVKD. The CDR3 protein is CATSELTDRLQYF. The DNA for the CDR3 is TGTGCCACCAGTGAACTAACGGACAGGCTGCAGTATTTT.

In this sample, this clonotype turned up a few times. CDR3 amino acids: CSVERHSSGNTIYF. The CDR3 DNA reads as TGCAGCGTTGAAAGACATTCCTCTGGAAACACCATATATTTT. The chain has TRBV29-1 and TRBJ1-3; D unresolved. Trimming removed 2 bases at V and 0 bases at J, with 8 bases between. In germline, CDR1 is SQVTM, CDR2 ANQGSEA. This CDR3 comprises 14 residues.

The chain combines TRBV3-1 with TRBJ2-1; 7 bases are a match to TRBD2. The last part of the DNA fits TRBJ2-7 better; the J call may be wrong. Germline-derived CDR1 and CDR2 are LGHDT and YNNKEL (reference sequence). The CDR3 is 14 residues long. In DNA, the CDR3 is TGTGCCGCTGGGGGGGGAGTTCGGAGCAATGAGCAGTACTTC. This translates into CAAGGGVRSNEQYF.

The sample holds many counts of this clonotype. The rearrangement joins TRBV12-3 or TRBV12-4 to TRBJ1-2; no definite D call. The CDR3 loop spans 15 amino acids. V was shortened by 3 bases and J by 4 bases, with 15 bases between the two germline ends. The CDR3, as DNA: TGTGCCAGCAGTTTTCTACGCAGGAACACCTATGGCTACACCTTC. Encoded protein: CASSFLRRNTYGYTF.

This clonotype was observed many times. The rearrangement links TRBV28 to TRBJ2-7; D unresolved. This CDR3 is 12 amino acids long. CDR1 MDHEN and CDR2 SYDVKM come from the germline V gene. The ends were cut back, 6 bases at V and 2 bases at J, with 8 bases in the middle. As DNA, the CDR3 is TGTGCCAGCAGATCAGCCACCTACGAGCAGTACTTC. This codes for CASRSATYEQYF.

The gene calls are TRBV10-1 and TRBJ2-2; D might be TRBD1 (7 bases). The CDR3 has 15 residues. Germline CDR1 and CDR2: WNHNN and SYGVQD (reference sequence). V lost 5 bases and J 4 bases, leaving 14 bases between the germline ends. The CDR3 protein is CASSFTGDFTGELFF. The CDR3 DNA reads TGCGCCAGCAGTTTTACAGGGGACTTCACCGGGGAGCTGTTTTTT.

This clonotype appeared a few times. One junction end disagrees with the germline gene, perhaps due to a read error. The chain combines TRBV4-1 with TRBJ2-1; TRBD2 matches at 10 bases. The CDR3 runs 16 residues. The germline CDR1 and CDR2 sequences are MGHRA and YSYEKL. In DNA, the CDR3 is TGCGCCAGCAGCCAAGATTTTAGCGGGAGGTTGGATGAGCGGTTCTTC. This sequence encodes CASSQDFSGRLDERFF.

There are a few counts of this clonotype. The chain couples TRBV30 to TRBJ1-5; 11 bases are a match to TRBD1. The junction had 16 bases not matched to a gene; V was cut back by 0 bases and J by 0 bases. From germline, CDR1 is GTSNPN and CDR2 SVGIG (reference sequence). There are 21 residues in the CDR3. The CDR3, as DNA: TGTGCCTGGAGTGTACGGTTATCGGGGACAGGGGGGCGATCTAGCAATCAGCCCCAGCATTTT. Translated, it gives CAWSVRLSGTGGRSSNQPQHF.

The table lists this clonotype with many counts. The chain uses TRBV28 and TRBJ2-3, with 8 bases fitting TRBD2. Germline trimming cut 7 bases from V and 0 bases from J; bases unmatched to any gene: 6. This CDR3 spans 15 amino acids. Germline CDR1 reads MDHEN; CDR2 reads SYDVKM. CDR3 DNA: TGTGCCAGCACGAGACTAGCGACTAGCACAGATACGCAGTATTTT. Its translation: CASTRLATSTDTQYF.

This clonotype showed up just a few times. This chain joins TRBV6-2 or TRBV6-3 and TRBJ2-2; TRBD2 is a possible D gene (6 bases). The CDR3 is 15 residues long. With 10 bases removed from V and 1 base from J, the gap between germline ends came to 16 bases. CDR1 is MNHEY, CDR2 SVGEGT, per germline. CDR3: CATKPGVGNTGELFF. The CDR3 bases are TGTGCCACCAAACCGGGAGTGGGGAACACCGGGGAGCTGTTTTTT.

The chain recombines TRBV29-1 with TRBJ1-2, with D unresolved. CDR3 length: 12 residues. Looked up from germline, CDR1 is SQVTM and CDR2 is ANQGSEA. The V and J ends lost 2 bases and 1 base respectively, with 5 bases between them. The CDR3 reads CSVEPGNYGYTF. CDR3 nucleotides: TGCAGCGTTGAACCGGGTAACTATGGCTACACCTTC.

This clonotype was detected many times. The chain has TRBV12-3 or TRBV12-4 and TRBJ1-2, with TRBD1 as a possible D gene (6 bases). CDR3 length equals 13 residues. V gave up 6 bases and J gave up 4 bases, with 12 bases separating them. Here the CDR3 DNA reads TGTGCCAGCAGCCCAGGGGAGATCTATGGCTACACCTTC. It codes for CASSPGEIYGYTF.

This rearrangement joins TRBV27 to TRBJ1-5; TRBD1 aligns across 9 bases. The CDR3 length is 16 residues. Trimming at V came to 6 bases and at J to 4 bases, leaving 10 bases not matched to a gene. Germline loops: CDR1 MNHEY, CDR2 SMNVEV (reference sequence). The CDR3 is CASRVIGTGRNQPQHF. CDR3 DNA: TGTGCCAGCAGGGTTATCGGGACAGGGCGAAATCAGCCCCAGCATTTT.

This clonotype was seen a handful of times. CDR3 nucleotides: TGTGCCAGCAGCCACGAGCTAGCGGGGGCTCCTAGCTCCTACGAGCAGTACTTC. Protein: CASSHELAGAPSSYEQYF. V and J are TRBV14 and TRBJ2-7; 10 bases agree with TRBD2. Germline lookup yields CDR1 SGHDN and CDR2 FVKESK. V dropped 3 bases and J dropped 0; count of bases not matched to a gene: 11. CDR3 length: 18 residues.

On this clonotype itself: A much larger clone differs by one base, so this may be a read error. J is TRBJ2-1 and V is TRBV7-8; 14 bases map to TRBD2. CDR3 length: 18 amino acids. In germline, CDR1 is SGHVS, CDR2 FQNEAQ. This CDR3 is CVSSLGTSGSVPYNEQFF. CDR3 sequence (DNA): TGTGTCAGCAGCTTAGGGACTAGCGGGAGTGTTCCCTACAATGAGCAGTTCTTC.

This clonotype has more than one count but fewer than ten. CDR3 bases: TGCAGCATGAAGAGCGGGAGTAACTTCGGGAATGAGCAGTTCTTC. Translating gives CSMKSGSNFGNEQFF. V is TRBV29-1 and J is TRBJ2-1; 8 bases fit TRBD2. The CDR3 extends over 15 amino acids. Germline values: CDR1 SQVTM, CDR2 ANQGSEA. Trimming took 8 bases from V and 7 from J; bases not matched to a gene: 16.

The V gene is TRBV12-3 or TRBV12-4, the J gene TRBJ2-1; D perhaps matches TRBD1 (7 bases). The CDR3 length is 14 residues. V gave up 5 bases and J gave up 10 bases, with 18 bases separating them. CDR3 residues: CASSLEGAGYEQFF. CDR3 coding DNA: TGTGCCAGCAGTCTGGAGGGGGCCGGCTACGAGCAGTTCTTC.

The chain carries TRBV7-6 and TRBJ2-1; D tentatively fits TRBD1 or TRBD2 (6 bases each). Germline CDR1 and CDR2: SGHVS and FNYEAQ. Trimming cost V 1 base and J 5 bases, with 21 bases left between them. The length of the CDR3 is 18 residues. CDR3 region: CASSLVARRLGGNNEQFF. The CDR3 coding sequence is TGTGCCAGCAGCTTAGTCGCCCGACGATTAGGGGGGAACAATGAGCAGTTCTTC.

The CDR3 coding sequence is TGTGCCAGCAGCGTAGTAGCGGGAACCTACAATGAGCAGTTCTTC. It translates to CASSVVAGTYNEQFF. This chain joins TRBV9 and TRBJ2-1; 8 positions match TRBD2. The V gene end was trimmed by 0 bases and the J gene end by 2 bases; junction bases not matched to a gene: 1. CDR1 and CDR2 (germline): SGDLS, YYNGEE. There are 15 residues in the CDR3.

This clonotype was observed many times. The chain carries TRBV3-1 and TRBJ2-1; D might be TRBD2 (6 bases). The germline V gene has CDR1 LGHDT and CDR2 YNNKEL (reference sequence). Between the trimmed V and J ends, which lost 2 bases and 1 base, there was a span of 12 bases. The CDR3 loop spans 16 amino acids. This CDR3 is CASSQSGSRSYNEQFF. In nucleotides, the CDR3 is TGTGCCAGCAGCCAATCCGGGAGTAGATCCTACAATGAGCAGTTCTTC.